The 32 T cell receptor beta chains presented below share a single source sample, sequenced in a study of post-analysis software for immune sequencing data (dated by TCRdb to the mid-2010s). Summary of the overall study and its limitations: A few TRBV segments, including TRBV5-6, TRBV5-1 and TRBV20-1, were significantly more frequent in patients than controls.

These receptors have no identified antigens. Receptor libraries were prepared by PCR. Sequencing took place on an Illumina HiSeq 2500. To reduce PCR and sequencing biases, unique molecular identifiers were built into the TCR beta cDNA libraries. In TCRdb, the public reads were trimmed at Q25 with fastp and aligned with MiXCR, with productive beta chains retained. Every entry covers one CDR3 protein and lists the most common genes and DNA from its rows. Across this sample there are more than 500,000 distinct CDR3 sequences, with approximately 31% seen only once. Approximately 5.4% of the sample is taken by the ten largest. What was sequenced was blood. Receptor source: a girl under 18 with multiple sclerosis.

This rearrangement joins TRBV11-3 to TRBJ2-5; D possibly corresponds to TRBD2 (5 bases). Trimming took off 1 base at V and 2 bases at J, with 11 bases between the two ends. CDR3 size: 15 residues. Germline-derived CDR1 and CDR2 are SGHNT and YENEEA. The DNA for the CDR3 is TGTGCCAGCAGCTTAGGGTCCGGGGATCAAGAGACCCAGTACTTC. This translates into CASSLGSGDQETQYF.

The chain employs TRBV20-1 and TRBJ2-4, with D perhaps assigned TRBD1 or TRBD2 (6 bases each). Deletions cut 6 bases from V and 4 bases from J, with 13 bases between. In germline, CDR1 is DFQATT, CDR2 SNEGSKA (reference sequence). The CDR3 has 13 residues. CDR3 region: CSARGDAKNIQYF. Here the CDR3 DNA reads TGCAGTGCAAGGGGGGACGCGAAAAACATTCAGTACTTC.

The chain recombines TRBV5-1 with TRBJ2-1, with TRBD2 matching over 9 bases. The V segment lost 0 bases and the J segment 6 bases; nucleotides outside the gene matches: 4. CDR3 size: 15 residues. Germline CDR1 reads SGHRS; CDR2 reads YFSETQ. The CDR3 sequence is CASSLDWRGGNEQFF. CDR3 coding DNA: TGCGCCAGCAGCTTGGATTGGCGGGGGGGCAATGAGCAGTTCTTC. Full variable domain (missing parts from reference TRBV5-1 and TRBJ2-1): KAGVTQTPRYLIKTRGQQVTLSCSPISGHRSVSWYQQTPGQGLQFLFEYFSETQRNKGNFPGRFSGRQFSNSRSEMNVSTLELGDSALYLCASSLDWRGGNEQFFGPGTRLTVL.

The rearrangement links TRBV5-1 to TRBJ1-1; no clear D gene. Germline V gene sequence: CDR1 SGHRS, CDR2 YFSETQ. The CDR3 has 15 residues. The V and J ends lost 3 bases and 1 base respectively, with 13 bases between them. This chain's CDR3 is CASSSNGRRNTEAFF. CDR3 nucleotides: TGCGCCAGCAGCTCTAATGGACGGAGGAACACTGAAGCTTTCTTT.

The CDR3 DNA is TGCGCCAGCAGCTTGGGCAGCGACAGGTCCTATGGCTACACCTTC. Its protein product is CASSLGSDRSYGYTF. The V gene is TRBV5-1, the J gene TRBJ1-2; TRBD1 might be the D (6 bases). The germline V gene has CDR1 SGHRS and CDR2 YFSETQ. Between the trimmed V and J ends, which lost 0 bases and 4 bases, there was a span of 13 bases. The CDR3 length is 15 residues.

The chain joins TRBV6-6 to TRBJ1-2, with no clear D. Germline-derived CDR1 and CDR2 are MNHNY and SVGAGI (reference sequence). This CDR3 comprises 12 residues. Trimming pared 7 bases from V and 5 bases from J, leaving 11 bases between. CDR3: CASTNRDYGYTF. In DNA form, the CDR3 reads TGTGCCAGCACCAACCGGGATTATGGCTACACCTTC.

V gene TRBV7-8 combines with J gene TRBJ1-2, with TRBD1 matching 8 bases. The CDR3 consists of 14 residues. The ends lost 8 bases at V and 6 bases at J; junction bases unmatched: 11. CDR1 and CDR2 (germline): SGHVS, FQNEAQ. DNA for the CDR3: TGTGCCAGCTCGAATCAATACAGGGGGGATGGCTACACCTTC. It encodes CASSNQYRGDGYTF.

This clonotype was seen a few times. The rearrangement uses TRBV7-6 and TRBJ2-7, with TRBD1 matching 9 bases. CDR1 is SGHVS and CDR2 is FNYEAQ in the germline V gene. V trimming: 1 base; J trimming: 5 bases; junction bases outside the gene matches: 6. The CDR3 runs 15 residues. The CDR3 bases are TGTGCCAGCAGCTTAGGAGGGACAGGGACGGACGAGCAGTACTTC. Translating gives CASSLGGTGTDEQYF.

The V gene is TRBV14, the J gene TRBJ2-5; 7 bases line up with TRBD1. Judging by the DNA end, TRBJ2-7 fits better; the J call may be wrong. CDR1 is SGHDN, CDR2 FVKESK, per germline. This CDR3 comprises 16 residues. Here the CDR3 reads CASSQDEGASSYEQYF. CDR3 bases: TGTGCCAGCAGCCAAGATGAGGGGGCATCCTCCTACGAGCAGTACTTC.

This clonotype was found a few times. V is TRBV5-1 and J is TRBJ2-5, with D unresolved. Germline CDR1 is SGHRS and CDR2 is YFSETQ. Trimming removed 3 bases from V and 5 bases from J, with 11 bases in between. CDR3 length equals 13 residues. DNA for the CDR3: TGCGCCAGCAGCTCCTCGCGGAGCGAGACCCAGTACTTC. Translation: CASSSSRSETQYF.

This clonotype was counted at least ten times. The gene calls are TRBV20-1 and TRBJ2-7, with D possibly matching TRBD1 (5 bases). The CDR3 is made up of 14 amino acids. Trimming stripped 0 bases from V and 4 bases from J, with 13 bases between. CDR1 and CDR2 (germline): DFQATT, SNEGSKA (reference sequence). In DNA form, the CDR3 reads TGCAGTGCTAGAGACGTCAGGGCGAGGTACGAGCAGTACTTC. Its translation is CSARDVRARYEQYF.

The V call is TRBV29-1, the J call TRBJ1-1; no clear D gene. Germline V gene lookup returns CDR1 SQVTM and CDR2 ANQGSEA. V lost 0 bases, J lost 11 bases, and 10 bases lay in between. CDR3 size: 11 residues. This CDR3 reads CSVEEGSVAFF. The CDR3 DNA follows: TGCAGCGTTGAAGAAGGCTCCGTGGCTTTCTTT.

The chain carries TRBV5-6 and TRBJ1-1; no reliable D call. V dropped 6 bases and J dropped 4 bases, with 10 bases sitting between them. The germline CDR1 and CDR2 sequences are SGHDT and YYEEEE. This CDR3 is 12 amino acids long. As DNA, the CDR3 is TGTGCCAGCACCTCAGGTTTCACTGAAGCTTTCTTT. It encodes CASTSGFTEAFF.

This clonotype showed up just a few times. The V gene is TRBV29-1, the J gene TRBJ1-1, with TRBD1 matching 8 bases. From germline, CDR1 is SQVTM and CDR2 ANQGSEA. With 5 bases clipped from V and 1 base from J, the junction kept 3 bases outside the gene matches. The CDR3 spans 13 residues. CDR3 bases: TGCAGCGTTAGGGACAGGCAGAACACTGAAGCTTTCTTT. Translating gives CSVRDRQNTEAFF. The variable domain in full, completed from reference TRBV29-1 and TRBJ1-1, reads SAVISQKPSRDICQRGTSLTIQCQVDSQVTMMFWYRQQPGQSLTLIATANQGSEATYESGFVIDKFPISRPNLTFSTLTVSNMSPEDSSIYLCSVRDRQNTEAFFGQGTRLTVV.

This clonotype was counted between two and nine times. The V call is TRBV20-1, the J call TRBJ2-1; D remains unclear. This CDR3 is built from 15 residues. V lost 5 bases, J lost 2 bases, and 16 bases lay in between. Germline-derived CDR1 and CDR2 are DFQATT and SNEGSKA (reference sequence). The CDR3 DNA reads TGCAGTGCTGGACCGCTAGATTCCACCTACAATGAGCAGTTCTTC. Its protein is CSAGPLDSTYNEQFF.

Remarks on this clonotype: At one boundary the junction diverges from the germline segment, which might be a read error. The chain employs TRBV7-2 and TRBJ2-1, with D possibly TRBD2 on 7 matching bases. CDR3 length: 16 residues. CDR1 is SGHTA and CDR2 is FQGNSA in the germline V gene. The CDR3 is CASSLDLLGGATEQFF. The CDR3 nucleotides read TGCGCCAGCAGCTTAGACCTCTTGGGGGGGGCGACTGAGCAGTTCTTC.

V and J are TRBV10-3 and TRBJ2-7; TRBD2 matches at 8 bases. Germline V gene sequence: CDR1 ENHRY, CDR2 SYGVKD. This CDR3 has 17 amino acids. V shed 6 bases and J 3 bases; nucleotides not matched to a gene: 16. The CDR3 region has the DNA TGTGCCATCAGCCCTGGACCCCCAGCGGGGGACTGCTACGAGCAGTACTTC. It translates to CAISPGPPAGDCYEQYF.

J is TRBJ2-3 and V is TRBV10-3; 9 bases are shared with TRBD2. The CDR3 contains 14 residues. Germline V CDR1 and CDR2: ENHRY, SYGVKD. The trim removed 10 bases at V and 0 bases at J, leaving 5 bases unmatched. CDR3 DNA: TGTGCCACCCTAGCGGGGAGCAGCACAGATACGCAGTATTTT. Translation: CATLAGSSTDTQYF.

The chain combines TRBV6-1 with TRBJ1-1, with D maybe TRBD1 (5 bases). CDR1 and CDR2 from the germline V gene are MNHNS and SASEGT. The length of the CDR3 is 13 residues. V was trimmed by 7 bases and J by 3 bases, leaving 12 bases between them. The CDR3, as DNA: TGTGCCAGCATGCGGGACGGAGACACTGAAGCTTTCTTT. This encodes CASMRDGDTEAFF.

This clonotype was picked up a small number of times. The J gene is TRBJ1-2, the V gene TRBV20-1; D is perhaps TRBD1 (6 bases). Germline-derived CDR1 and CDR2 are DFQATT and SNEGSKA (reference sequence). V lost 6 bases and J lost 0, with 11 bases in between. The CDR3 runs to 13 residues. CDR3 DNA sequence: TGCAGTGCGCGGGACAAAACTAACTATGGCTACACCTTC. This translates into CSARDKTNYGYTF.

This clonotype has just a few counts. The chain combines TRBV11-2 with TRBJ2-7; TRBD1 aligns across 8 bases. V shed 3 bases and J 2 bases; nucleotides not matched to a gene: 6. The CDR3 is 15 residues long. Germline V gene data show CDR1 as SGHAT and CDR2 as FQNNGV. CDR3 region: CASSLTGTGPYEQYF. CDR3 sequence (DNA): TGTGCCAGCAGCTTGACCGGGACAGGACCCTACGAGCAGTACTTC. The full variable domain, rest sourced from reference TRBV11-2 and TRBJ2-7, is EAGVAQSPRYKIIEKRQSVAFWCNPISGHATLYWYQQILGQGPKLLIQFQNNGVVDDSQLPKDRFSAERLKGVDSTLKIQPAKLEDSAVYLCASSLTGTGPYEQYFGPGTRLTVT.

This clonotype was found a few times. The chain couples TRBV7-2 to TRBJ2-5, with 8 bases fitting TRBD2. The CDR3 loop spans 16 amino acids. Trimming at V came to 1 base and at J to 3 bases, leaving 7 bases not matched to a gene. In germline, CDR1 is SGHTA, CDR2 FQGNSA. As DNA, the CDR3 is TGTGCCAGCAGCTTAGGAATGGCCGGGGGGGAAGAGACCCAGTACTTC. Translation gives CASSLGMAGGEETQYF.

This clonotype has a handful of counts. The genes are TRBV11-3 and TRBJ2-1; D ambiguous. The germline V gene has CDR1 SGHNT and CDR2 YENEEA. The CDR3 covers 15 residues. The V gene lost 3 bases and the J gene lost 0 bases, with 9 bases spanning the gap. CDR3 sequence (DNA): TGTGCCAGCAGCTTCGGACCCAGCTCCTACAATGAGCAGTTCTTC. It encodes CASSFGPSSYNEQFF.

This clonotype showed up just a few times. The chain recombines TRBV27 with TRBJ1-5; unclear D gene. CDR3 length: 16 amino acids. The V end lost 5 bases, the J end lost 3 bases, and 17 bases lay between the germline ends. Germline CDR1 and CDR2: MNHEY and SMNVEV (reference sequence). CDR3 sequence: CASSLFPTAINQPQHF. In nucleotides, the CDR3 is TGTGCCAGCAGTCTCTTCCCGACGGCCATCAATCAGCCCCAGCATTTT.

This chain uses TRBV13 with TRBJ2-3, with unresolved D. Between the trimmed V and J ends, which lost 4 bases and 8 bases, there was a span of 13 bases. The germline gives CDR1 PRHDT, CDR2 FYEKMQ (reference sequence). This CDR3 spans 13 amino acids. CDR3 nucleotide sequence: TGTGCCAGCAGCTCCTCAGATTCGGCTACGCAGTATTTT. This sequence encodes CASSSSDSATQYF.

V usage is TRBV6-1 and J usage is TRBJ1-1; 7 bases map to TRBD1. There are 13 residues in the CDR3. The ends lost 2 bases at V and 6 bases at J; junction bases unmatched: 3. In germline, CDR1 is MNHNS, CDR2 SASEGT. CDR3 protein: CASSEITGAEAFF. CDR3 sequence (DNA): TGTGCCAGCAGTGAAATAACAGGGGCTGAAGCTTTCTTT.

The CDR3 loop reads CAISESRPGGDTQYF. For the CDR3, the DNA is TGTGCCATCAGTGAGTCCCGGCCAGGGGGGGATACGCAGTATTTT. V is TRBV10-3 and J is TRBJ2-3; D might be TRBD1 (7 bases). This CDR3 region has 15 residues. V was shortened by 0 bases and J by 6 bases, with 13 bases between the two germline ends. The germline gives CDR1 ENHRY, CDR2 SYGVKD.

The genes are TRBV11-2 and TRBJ2-1; no clear D gene. V was pared by 1 base and J by 0 bases, with 7 bases between. The CDR3 extends over 15 amino acids. Germline values: CDR1 SGHAT, CDR2 FQNNGV. This CDR3 is CASSLVLSSYNEQFF. The CDR3 coding sequence is TGTGCCAGCAGCTTAGTTTTAAGCTCCTACAATGAGCAGTTCTTC. The whole variable domain, filled in from reference TRBV11-2 and TRBJ2-1, reads EAGVAQSPRYKIIEKRQSVAFWCNPISGHATLYWYQQILGQGPKLLIQFQNNGVVDDSQLPKDRFSAERLKGVDSTLKIQPAKLEDSAVYLCASSLVLSSYNEQFFGPGTRLTVL.

Concerning this clonotype: Compared with germline, one end of the junction differs, possibly owing to a read error. V and J are TRBV5-1 and TRBJ2-6; a possible D gene is TRBD1 (5 bases). Germline V gene data show CDR1 as SGHRS and CDR2 as YFSETQ. CDR3 length equals 15 residues. CDR3 DNA: TGCGCCAGCAGCTTGGAGGCCTCTGGGGCCAACGTCCGGACTTTC. Its translation is CASSLEASGANVRTF.

On this clonotype itself: A much more abundant neighbour one base away suggests this may be a read error. The chain employs TRBV5-1 and TRBJ2-1; the match to TRBD2 covers 7 bases. Germline V gives CDR1 SGHRS, CDR2 YFSETQ. Trimming cost V 1 base and J 13 bases; bases outside gene matches: 8. This CDR3 comprises 13 residues. In DNA form, the CDR3 reads TGCGCCAGCAGCTTGAATGGGGGGGAGACCCAGTTCTTC. Protein product: CASSLNGGETQFF.

This clonotype was observed a handful of times. The chain employs TRBV6-5 and TRBJ2-5; D uncertain. The CDR3 has 13 residues. V lost 2 bases, J lost 5 bases, and 9 bases lay in between. In germline, CDR1 is MNHEY, CDR2 SVGAGI. The CDR3 bases are TGTGCCAGCAGTTACCTAGGGCGGGAGACCCAGTACTTC. It is translated as CASSYLGRETQYF.

This clonotype was detected a few times. CDR3 nucleotides: TGTGCCAGTATGGCCAGCGACTACGAGCAGTACTTC. Its protein product is CASMASDYEQYF. This chain links TRBV19 with TRBJ2-7; D not resolved. V lost 7 bases and J 3 bases, leaving 10 bases between the germline ends. The germline V gene has CDR1 LNHDA and CDR2 SQIVND (reference sequence). The CDR3 has 12 amino acids.